Shown below are 31 T cell receptor beta chains from a single sample sequenced in a study of blood T cells in healthy people across ages (dated by TCRdb to the mid-2010s). The library was made by 5' RACE. Sequencing relied on an Illumina HiSeq 2500. A second PCR of roughly 7 to 11 cycles was run with a J-beta primer mix and a sample-barcoded 5' primer. TCRdb reprocessing: public reads trimmed at Q25 with fastp, clones called with MiXCR, in-frame beta chains kept. Under each unique CDR3 protein, matching rows form one entry showing the most common genes and DNA. The sample table records about 970,000 distinct CDR3 sequences; 51% of these occur just once. Together, the top ten hold around 21% of the sample. The sample comprised blood. These receptors came from a woman aged 55 to 70 in good health.

This clonotype was seen a handful of times. The chain employs TRBV29-1 and TRBJ2-7, with 8 positions matching TRBD1. The CDR3 length is 13 residues. Germline assignment: CDR1 SQVTM and CDR2 ANQGSEA. Trimming cost V 6 bases and J 4 bases; bases outside gene matches: 8. The CDR3: CSVEQGETYEQYF. The CDR3 DNA reads as TGCAGCGTAGAACAGGGGGAAACATACGAGCAGTACTTC.

Details on this clonotype: At one of its ends the junction is not consistent with the germline gene, which may arise from a read error. This chain joins TRBV9 and TRBJ2-6, with D perhaps matching TRBD2 (5 bases). The length of the CDR3 is 15 residues. Germline V lookup: CDR1 SGDLS, CDR2 YYNGEE. The CDR3 sequence is CASSPSFSAANVLTF. The CDR3 nucleotides are TGTGCCAGCAGCCCTAGCTTCTCTGCGGCCAACGTCCTGACTTTC. Filled out from reference TRBV9 and TRBJ2-6, the complete variable domain reads DSGVTQTPKHLITATGQRVTLRCSPRSGDLSVYWYQQSLDQGLQFLIQYYNGEERAKGNILERFSAQQFPDLHSELNLSSLELGDSALYFCASSPSFSAANVLTFGAGSRLTVL.

This clonotype was counted a few times. The DNA for the CDR3 is TGCAGCGTTGAGGCTAGCGGGAGATACAATGAGCAGTTCTTC. It yields the protein CSVEASGRYNEQFF. The V and J genes are TRBV29-1 and TRBJ2-1; 10 bases are a match to TRBD2. The germline gives CDR1 SQVTM, CDR2 ANQGSEA. The V segment lost 3 bases and the J segment 4 bases; nucleotides outside the gene matches: 3. The CDR3 extends over 14 amino acids.

This chain links TRBV6-1 with TRBJ1-2; 7 bases map to TRBD1. Germline V gene data show CDR1 as MNHNS and CDR2 as SASEGT. V dropped 0 bases and J dropped 8; count of bases not matched to a gene: 12. The CDR3 loop spans 16 amino acids. The CDR3 DNA reads as TGTGCCAGCAGTGAAGCCGCCCAGACAGGGAGTTTCGGCTACACCTTC. Translated, it gives CASSEAAQTGSFGYTF.

This clonotype was seen a few times. The chain carries TRBV7-8 and TRBJ2-5, with 7 bases aligning to TRBD1. Germline loops: CDR1 SGHVS, CDR2 FQNEAQ. Unmatched junction bases numbered 10, after V lost 5 bases and J lost 7 bases. The CDR3 has 14 residues. CDR3 amino acids: CASSVQTGVRTQYF. The CDR3 nucleotides read TGTGCCAGCAGCGTACAAACAGGGGTACGGACCCAGTACTTC.

This clonotype was picked up many times. This rearrangement joins TRBV7-2 to TRBJ1-5; the D gene is possibly TRBD1 (6 bases). The germline V gene encodes CDR1 SGHTA and CDR2 FQGNSA. The CDR3 extends over 16 amino acids. V was shortened by 5 bases and J by 6 bases, with 20 bases between the two germline ends. Here the CDR3 reads CASSPYTRGARQPQHF. In nucleotides, the CDR3 is TGTGCCAGCAGCCCCTACACTCGGGGGGCGCGTCAGCCCCAGCATTTT.

This chain uses TRBV19 with TRBJ2-1, with D possibly being TRBD2 (7 bases). CDR1 and CDR2 from the germline V gene are LNHDA and SQIVND (reference sequence). The V and J ends lost 3 bases and 8 bases respectively, with 20 bases between them. The CDR3 extends over 16 amino acids. This CDR3 is CASSIPGGPGGDEQFF. As DNA, the CDR3 is TGTGCCAGTAGTATTCCCGGGGGGCCCGGGGGAGATGAGCAGTTCTTC.

This clonotype was detected only a few times. The rearrangement links TRBV5-1 to TRBJ2-4; 9 nucleotides match TRBD1. The J call is in doubt because the DNA end fits TRBJ2-7 better. The CDR3 is 15 amino acids. Looked up from germline, CDR1 is SGHRS and CDR2 is YFSETQ. The CDR3 reads CASSFSLGQGSEQYF. CDR3 DNA: TGCGCCAGCAGCTTTTCGTTGGGACAGGGTTCCGAGCAGTACTTC.

V usage is TRBV28 and J usage is TRBJ2-3, with D maybe TRBD1 (6 bases). V was trimmed by 4 bases and J by 5 bases, leaving 22 bases between them. The CDR3 runs 17 residues. CDR1 and CDR2 from the germline V gene are MDHEN and SYDVKM. The CDR3 loop is CASSSLGQGPRGDTQYF. The CDR3 bases are TGTGCCAGCAGTTCCCTCGGGCAGGGGCCACGGGGAGATACGCAGTATTTT.

The chain uses TRBV24-1 and TRBJ2-1; 7 bases map to TRBD1. The CDR3 consists of 15 residues. Germline V gene lookup returns CDR1 KGHDR and CDR2 SFDVKD. The J segment lost 3 bases and the V segment lost 4 bases, leaving 5 bases of the junction unmatched. CDR3 nucleotides: TGTGCCACCAGTGAGGCCGGGACAGTCTACAATGAGCAGTTCTTC. Protein product: CATSEAGTVYNEQFF.

This clonotype has more than one count but fewer than ten. This chain uses TRBV7-9 with TRBJ2-1; TRBD2 agrees at 7 bases. The CDR3 has 14 amino acids. CDR1 and CDR2 (germline): SEHNR, FQNEAQ (reference sequence). V lost 3 bases, J lost 9 bases, and 8 bases stayed unmatched. CDR3: CASSLVAGVGEQFF. The CDR3 region has the DNA TGTGCCAGCAGCTTGGTGGCGGGAGTGGGTGAGCAGTTCTTC.

J is TRBJ2-7 and V is TRBV11-2, with D perhaps TRBD1 (6 bases). CDR3 size: 16 residues. CDR1 SGHAT and CDR2 FQNNGV come from the germline V gene. CDR3 protein: CALPGINREFGYEQYF. The CDR3 DNA reads TGTGCTTTACCCGGGATCAACAGGGAATTCGGCTACGAGCAGTACTTC.

The chain is built from TRBV29-1 and TRBJ2-1, with D tentatively TRBD2 (6 bases). Trimming removed 5 bases at V and 5 bases at J, with 10 bases between. The CDR3 covers 12 residues. In germline, CDR1 is SQVTM, CDR2 ANQGSEA. As DNA, the CDR3 is TGCAGCGTTTGGGGACTGCACAATGAGCAGTTCTTC. Amino acid sequence: CSVWGLHNEQFF.

The CDR3 DNA sequence: TGTGCTAGTGGTCATACAGGGGGAGGCTACACCTTC. This encodes CASGHTGGGYTF. The J gene is TRBJ1-2, the V gene TRBV12-5; 8 positions agree with TRBD1. V lost 5 bases and J lost 8; bases outside the gene matches: 4. Germline CDR1 is LGHNT and CDR2 is FRNRAP. The CDR3 has 12 amino acids.

This clonotype has a single count. The chain has TRBV6-6 and TRBJ2-5, with D perhaps TRBD1 or TRBD2 (5 bases each). In germline, CDR1 is MNHNY, CDR2 SVGAGI (reference sequence). The CDR3 length is 14 residues. Trimming cost V 2 bases and J 5 bases, with 12 bases left between them. The chain's CDR3 is CASSYGGRGETQYF. Written as DNA, the CDR3 is TGTGCCAGCAGTTACGGGGGACGTGGGGAGACCCAGTACTTC.

This clonotype was observed a few times. The V call is TRBV9, the J call TRBJ1-4; the match to TRBD1 covers 7 bases. The CDR3 sequence is 14 residues long. V was pared by 3 bases and J by 6 bases, with 5 bases of the junction left unmatched. The V gene's germline CDR1 is SGDLS and CDR2 YYNGEE. CDR3 sequence: CASSAGQLYEKLFF. CDR3 bases: TGTGCCAGCAGCGCGGGACAGCTGTATGAAAAACTGTTTTTT.

The chain carries TRBV5-1 and TRBJ2-3; D call uncertain. This CDR3 comprises 12 residues. Germline CDR1 is SGHRS and CDR2 is YFSETQ. V was trimmed by 4 bases and J by 7 bases, leaving 10 bases between them. CDR3 nucleotides: TGCGCCAGCAGCCCCTCGGGTCATACGCAGTATTTT. Its translation: CASSPSGHTQYF.

The CDR3, as DNA: TGCAGTGCTAGAGTCCCGCGGACCTACGAGCAGTACTTC. Translated: CSARVPRTYEQYF. The chain carries TRBV20-1 and TRBJ2-5; D not certain. The last part of the DNA fits TRBJ2-7 better; the J call may be wrong. Germline V lookup: CDR1 DFQATT, CDR2 SNEGSKA (reference sequence). There are 13 residues in the CDR3.

This clonotype came up a few times. V gene TRBV4-2 combines with J gene TRBJ2-7; a weak D match, TRBD2 (5 bases). Trimming took off 1 base at V and 6 bases at J, with 16 bases between the two ends. The CDR3 contains 15 residues. Per germline, CDR1 LGHNA and CDR2 YNFKEQ. In DNA form, the CDR3 reads TGTGCCAGCAGCCAAGGGTCTGGGATCGAGGGCGAGCAGTACTTC. The encoded protein is CASSQGSGIEGEQYF.

The V call is TRBV19, the J call TRBJ2-5; D is uncertain. Per germline, CDR1 LNHDA and CDR2 SQIVND (reference sequence). Between the trimmed V and J ends, which lost 7 bases and 6 bases, there was a span of 6 bases. This CDR3 spans 10 amino acids. CDR3 DNA: TGTGCCAGTATTAGGAAGACCCAGTACTTC. This gives the protein CASIRKTQYF.

For this clonotype: The germline gene is not matched at one end of the junction; a read error may be the cause. The chain combines TRBV11-2 with TRBJ1-6; TRBD1 is a possible D gene (5 bases). This CDR3 has 16 residues. Germline values: CDR1 SGHAT, CDR2 FQNNGV. The CDR3 DNA reads as TGTGTCAGCAGCCCGAGGGGCGGACGTGATAATTCACCCCTCCACTTT. Its protein product is CVSSPRGGRDNSPLHF.

On this clonotype: At one end, the junction sequence differs from germline, possibly due to a read error. This chain joins TRBV5-1 and TRBJ2-5; perhaps TRBD2 as D (6 bases). The tail of the sequence fits TRBJ2-7 better, so the J call may be wrong. The CDR3 contains 14 residues. Germline CDR1 and CDR2: SGHRS and YFSETQ. The CDR3 is CASSLHRDSHEQYF. The DNA for the CDR3 is TGCGCCAGCAGCCTCCACCGGGACTCCCACGAGCAGTACTTC.

The J gene is TRBJ2-5, the V gene TRBV7-9; 10 nucleotides agree with TRBD2. This CDR3 comprises 15 residues. Germline CDR1 is SEHNR and CDR2 is FQNEAQ (reference sequence). The ends lost 4 bases at V and 5 bases at J; junction bases unmatched: 7. The CDR3: CASSSLAGALETQYF. DNA for the CDR3: TGTGCCAGCAGCTCTCTAGCGGGAGCATTGGAGACCCAGTACTTC.

The chain combines TRBV6-6 with TRBJ2-7, with TRBD2 as a possible D gene (7 bases). Germline CDR1 and CDR2: MNHNY and SVGAGI (reference sequence). The CDR3 has 14 amino acids. Trimming left V 7 bases short and J 5 bases short, with 18 bases between. DNA of the CDR3: TGTGCCAGCAAAACAGGGCGGGAGAGGAACGAGCAGTACTTC. Its translation is CASKTGRERNEQYF.

In its sample, this clonotype was seen a few times. V and J are TRBV12-3 or TRBV12-4 and TRBJ2-1, with unresolved D. The V end was cut by 4 bases, the J end by 7 bases, with 5 bases between. The CDR3 is 11 residues long. CDR3 sequence reads: CASSSSNEQFF. Here the CDR3 DNA reads TGTGCCAGCAGTTCCAGTAATGAGCAGTTCTTC.

The chain employs TRBV12-3 or TRBV12-4 and TRBJ2-1; a possible D gene is TRBD2 (6 bases). CDR3 length equals 13 residues. V lost 1 base to trimming and J lost 12 bases, with 13 bases between them. This CDR3 reads CASSLEIRGGQFF. DNA of the CDR3: TGTGCCAGCAGTTTAGAAATTAGGGGAGGGCAGTTCTTC.

V and J are TRBV15 and TRBJ2-3; weak D call: TRBD1 (6 bases). The V gene lost 4 bases and the J gene lost 2 bases, with 16 bases spanning the gap. Germline V gene data show CDR1 as LNHNV and CDR2 as YYDKDF (reference sequence). This CDR3 has 16 amino acids. CDR3: CATSNGDTKTTDTQYF. The CDR3 bases are TGTGCCACCAGCAACGGGGACACCAAGACCACAGATACGCAGTATTTT.

This chain uses TRBV7-9 with TRBJ2-1; TRBD2 might be the D (6 bases). The V end lost 8 bases, the J end lost 3 bases, and 23 bases lay between the germline ends. Germline-derived CDR1 and CDR2 are SEHNR and FQNEAQ (reference sequence). There are 17 residues in the CDR3. CDR3 DNA: TGTGCCAGCTTCCATTCCGGGAGTAGAAGGGTCTACAATGAGCAGTTCTTC. Its translation is CASFHSGSRRVYNEQFF. Filled out from reference TRBV7-9 and TRBJ2-1, the complete variable domain reads DTGVSQNPRHKITKRGQNVTFRCDPISEHNRLYWYRQTLGQGPEFLTYFQNEAQLEKSRLLSDRFSAERPKGSFSTLEIQRTEQGDSAMYLCASFHSGSRRVYNEQFFGPGTRLTVL.

The genes are TRBV30 and TRBJ2-7; D is possibly TRBD1 (5 bases). This CDR3 comprises 14 residues. Germline V gives CDR1 GTSNPN, CDR2 SVGIG (reference sequence). The germline V and J ends were trimmed by 4 bases and 5 bases, with 18 bases remaining between them. CDR3: CAWTVGREENEQYF. The CDR3 DNA sequence: TGTGCCTGGACTGTGGGCAGGGAAGAAAACGAGCAGTACTTC.

This chain joins TRBV12-3 or TRBV12-4 and TRBJ2-5; D may be TRBD2 (5 bases). Trimming took off 5 bases at V and 1 base at J, with 17 bases between the two ends. This CDR3 is built from 16 residues. The CDR3 protein is CASSLFLGGGQETQYF. In nucleotides, the CDR3 is TGTGCCAGCAGTCTGTTTTTGGGTGGAGGCCAAGAGACCCAGTACTTC.

Comments on this clonotype: One end of the junction does not line up with germline, which may come from a read error. The chain uses TRBV7-2 and TRBJ2-5; possibly TRBD2 for D (5 bases). This CDR3 spans 14 amino acids. Germline loops: CDR1 SGHTA, CDR2 FQGNSA. The CDR3 DNA follows: TGCGCCAGCAGCTTACGAGCGGTCTATGAGACCCAGTACTTC. Encoded protein: CASSLRAVYETQYF.